This T cell receptor (beta chain) came from a study of control samples from healthy donors and cancer patients. Libraries were prepared by immunoSEQ multiplex PCR; TCRdb keeps only in-frame clonotypes and omits some of them. The sample yields approximately 53,000 clones, around 90% seen once. The CDR3 runs to 12 residues. Trimming removed 4 bases at V and 5 bases at J, with 9 bases between. Germline CDR1 is SGHNT and CDR2 is YYREEE (reference sequence). The receptor comes from a man aged 30 to 45 with colorectal cancer. The specimen sequenced was PBMCs. The V call is TRBV5-4, the J call TRBJ1-1; D not certain. The CDR3: CASSPDKTEAFF. In DNA, the CDR3 is TGTGCCAGCAGCCCCGACAAGACTGAAGCTTTCTTT.